The present entry profiles one T cell receptor beta chain with its context. The target antigen is unknown. This specimen comes from a study of CD8 T cells in Susac syndrome. Whole-study results and caveats: By the study's own acknowledgment, its TCR sequencing and HLA analysis included relatively few individuals.

RNA, at about 0.45 to 1 ug, was reverse transcribed with random hexamers. The authors amplified TCR beta CDR3 across 54 Vbeta and 13 Jbeta using immunoSEQ multiplex PCR. TCRdb reprocessed the immunoSEQ multiplex PCR reads with MiXCR, giving one entry per CDR3 protein. The sample gives approximately 110,000 distinct CDR3 sequences, around 94% of which show up once; under 0.095% is in the top ten. Healthy donors constituted the control group, matched for age and sex. V was trimmed by 0 bases and J by 3 bases, leaving 9 bases between them. CDR3 length equals 14 residues. In germline, CDR1 is MNHEY, CDR2 SVGAGI.

The receptor was isolated from a human donor in good health. The rearrangement joins TRBV6-5 to TRBJ2-7, with D tentatively TRBD1 (5 bases). Sequences were obtained from CD4+ T cells from PBMCs. In DNA form, the CDR3 reads TGTGCCAGCAGTTACTCGCAGGGCTTCTACGAGCAGTACTTC. This gives the protein CASSYSQGFYEQYF.